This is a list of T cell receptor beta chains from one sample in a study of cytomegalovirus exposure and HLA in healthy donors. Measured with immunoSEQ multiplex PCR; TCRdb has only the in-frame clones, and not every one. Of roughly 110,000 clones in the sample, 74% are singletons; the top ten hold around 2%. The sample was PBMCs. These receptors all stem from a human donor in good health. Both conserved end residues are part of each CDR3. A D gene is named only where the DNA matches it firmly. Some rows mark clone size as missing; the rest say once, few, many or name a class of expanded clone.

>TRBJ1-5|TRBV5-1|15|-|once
TGCGCCAGCAGCTTGGAGGCAGGGACTTATCAGCCCCAGCATTTT
CASSLEAGTYQPQHF
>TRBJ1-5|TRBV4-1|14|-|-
TGCGCCAGCAGCCAAATCCAGGACAATCAGCCCCAGCATTTT
CASSQIQDNQPQHF
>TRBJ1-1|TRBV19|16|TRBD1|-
TGTGCCAGTAGTACCCCCTCCGGGACAGTGAACACTGAAGCTTTCTTT
CASSTPSGTVNTEAFF
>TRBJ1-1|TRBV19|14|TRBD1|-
TGTGCCAGTAGGAAGACAGGGATGAACACTGAAGCTTTCTTT
CASRKTGMNTEAFF
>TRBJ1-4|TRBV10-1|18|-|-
TGCGCCAGCAGTGCATCGAGGAAAACCAGGGTAGAGCATGAAAAACTGTTTTTT
CASSASRKTRVEHEKLFF
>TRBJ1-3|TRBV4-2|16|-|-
TGTGCCAGCAGCCAAGAGGTACAGTTCTCTGGAAACACCATATATTTT
CASSQEVQFSGNTIYF
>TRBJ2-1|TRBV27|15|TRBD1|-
TGTGCCAGCAGCCGCCAAACGGGACAGGGAACTGAGCAGTTCTTC
CASSRQTGQGTEQFF
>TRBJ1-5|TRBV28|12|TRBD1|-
TGTGCCAGCAAGGACAGGGGTCAGCCCCAGCATTTT
CASKDRGQPQHF
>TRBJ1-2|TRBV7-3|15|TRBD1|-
TGTGCCAGCAGCTCAACAGGGGGCTCAGTCTATGGCTACACCTTC
CASSSTGGSVYGYTF
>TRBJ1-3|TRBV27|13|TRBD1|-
TGTGCCAGCAGTGACAGGGGCAGAAACACCATATATTTT
CASSDRGRNTIYF
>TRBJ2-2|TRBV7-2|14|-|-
TGTGCCAGCAGCTTAGGGAGATATGCCGGGGAGCTGTTTTTT
CASSLGRYAGELFF
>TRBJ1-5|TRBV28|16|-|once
TGTGCCAGCAGTCCCCCCGGGGTTCTCAGCAATCAGCCCCAGCATTTT
CASSPPGVLSNQPQHF
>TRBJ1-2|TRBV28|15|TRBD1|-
TGTGCCAGCGTTAGAGGGGGCAGTGGAGACTATGGCTACACCTTC
CASVRGGSGDYGYTF
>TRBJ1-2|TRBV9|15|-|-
TGTGCCAGCAGCGTAGGGTCGACAGTGAACTATGGCTACACCTTC
CASSVGSTVNYGYTF
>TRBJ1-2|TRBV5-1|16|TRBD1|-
TGCGCCAGCAGCTTTGAGGGCCAGGGGGATCCCTATGGCTACACCTTC
CASSFEGQGDPYGYTF
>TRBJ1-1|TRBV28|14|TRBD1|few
TGTGCCAGTTTACTGGGGACAGTGAACACTGAAGCTTTCTTT
CASLLGTVNTEAFF
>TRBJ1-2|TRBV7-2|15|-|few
TGTGCCAGCAGCTTAGTTCTGGGAGGGATCTATGGCTACACCTTC
CASSLVLGGIYGYTF
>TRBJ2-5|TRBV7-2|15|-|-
TGTGCCAGCAGCTTAGCGGGCAGGTACCAAGAGACCCAGTACTTC
CASSLAGRYQETQYF
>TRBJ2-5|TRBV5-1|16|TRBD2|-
TGCGCCAGCAGCCCGGGACTAGCGGGAGTAAGGGAGACCCAGTACTTC
CASSPGLAGVRETQYF
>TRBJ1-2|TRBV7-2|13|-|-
TGTGCCAGCAGCCCTAGCCTCGGGGTTGGCTACACCTTC
CASSPSLGVGYTF
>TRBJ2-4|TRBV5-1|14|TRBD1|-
TGCGCCAGCAGCACAGGGGGCCCTCCTAACATTCAGTACTTC
CASSTGGPPNIQYF
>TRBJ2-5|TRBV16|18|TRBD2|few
TGTGCCAGCAGCCAGGGACTAGCGGGGGTCGTGTACCAAGAGACCCAGTACTTC
CASSQGLAGVVYQETQYF
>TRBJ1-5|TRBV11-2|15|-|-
TGTGCCAGCAGCTCCACCACAGCCATCAATCAGCCCCAGCATTTT
CASSSTTAINQPQHF
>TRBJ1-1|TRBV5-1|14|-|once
TGCGCCAGCAGCCGTGGCGGGGGAGGCACTGAAGCTTTCTTT
CASSRGGGGTEAFF
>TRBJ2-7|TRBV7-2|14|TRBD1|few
TGTGCCAGCACGCGAAGGGGGACAGGGGTCGAGCAGTACTTC
CASTRRGTGVEQYF
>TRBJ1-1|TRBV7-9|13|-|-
TGTGCCAGCAGCTTAACAGTTAACACTGAAGCTTTCTTT
CASSLTVNTEAFF
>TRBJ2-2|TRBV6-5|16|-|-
TGTGCCAGCAGTTACTCGATCCGGGAAAACACCGGGGAGCTGTTTTTT
CASSYSIRENTGELFF
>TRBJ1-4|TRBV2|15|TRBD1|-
TGTGCCAGCAGCTCCGAGGACAGGTCGGGGGAAAAACTGTTTTTT
CASSSEDRSGEKLFF
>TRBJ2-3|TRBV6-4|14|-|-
TGTGCCAGCAGTGACGGAGCTGACACAGATACGCAGTATTTT
CASSDGADTDTQYF